The clone carrying this T cell receptor beta chain came up a few times. No antigen is known for it. These data belong to a study of T cells in Graves' hyperthyroidism and ophthalmopathy. General study points: Most clonotypes expanded in thyroid above 0.001 were likewise present in blood. Separation of ophthalmopathy from stable hyperthyroidism was achieved by a 13 V-J model.

Regions amplified from RNA transcripts were the TCR beta CDR3 regions. Carried out on the TCR CDR3, a first-round RT-PCR used the HTBI primer set. MiXCR, applied by TCRdb to the multiplex PCR reads, yields one record per CDR3 protein. This table has about 740,000 distinct CDR3 sequences, around 13% appearing once. Each diagnosis was grounded in clinical symptoms, serum thyroxine and TRAb, thyroid ultrasound, and orbital computed tomography. The germline CDR1 and CDR2 sequences are SQVTM and ANQGSEA. The CDR3 is 16 amino acids. The J segment lost 0 bases and the V segment lost 2 bases, leaving 7 bases of the junction unmatched.

This rearrangement joins TRBV29-1 to TRBJ2-1; 7 bases match TRBD2. The sample taken for sequencing was blood. The clonotype comes from a woman younger than 35 with Graves' hyperthyroidism. CDR3 loop: CSVEYPSGLSYNEQFF. CDR3 nucleotides: TGCAGCGTTGAATACCCTAGCGGCCTCTCCTACAATGAGCAGTTCTTC.